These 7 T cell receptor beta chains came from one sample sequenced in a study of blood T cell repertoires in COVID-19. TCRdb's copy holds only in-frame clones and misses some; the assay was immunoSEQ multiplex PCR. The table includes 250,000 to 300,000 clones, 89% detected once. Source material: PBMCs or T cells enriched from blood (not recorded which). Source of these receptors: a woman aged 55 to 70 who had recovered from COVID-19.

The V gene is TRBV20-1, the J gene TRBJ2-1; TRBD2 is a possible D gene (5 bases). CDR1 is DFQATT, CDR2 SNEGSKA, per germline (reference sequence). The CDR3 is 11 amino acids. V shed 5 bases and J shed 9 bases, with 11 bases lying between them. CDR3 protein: CSAQGRVEQFF. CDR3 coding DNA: TGCAGTGCTCAAGGGCGGGTTGAGCAGTTCTTC.

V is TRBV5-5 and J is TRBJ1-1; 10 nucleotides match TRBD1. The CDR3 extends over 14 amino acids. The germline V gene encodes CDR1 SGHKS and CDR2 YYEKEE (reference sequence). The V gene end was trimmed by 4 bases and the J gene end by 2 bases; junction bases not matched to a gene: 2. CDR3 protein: CASSRDRGNTEAFF. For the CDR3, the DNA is TGTGCCAGCAGCAGGGACAGGGGTAACACTGAAGCTTTCTTT.

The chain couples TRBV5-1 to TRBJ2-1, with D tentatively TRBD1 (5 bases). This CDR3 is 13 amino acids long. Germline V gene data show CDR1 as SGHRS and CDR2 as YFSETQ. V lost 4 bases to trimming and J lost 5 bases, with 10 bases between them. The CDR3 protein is CASSAGQNNEQFF. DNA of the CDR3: TGCGCCAGCAGCGCCGGACAAAACAATGAGCAGTTCTTC.

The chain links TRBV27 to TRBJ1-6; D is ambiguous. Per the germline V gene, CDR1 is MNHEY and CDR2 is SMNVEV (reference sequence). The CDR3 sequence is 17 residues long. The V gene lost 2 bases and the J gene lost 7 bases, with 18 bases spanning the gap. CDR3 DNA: TGTGCCAGCAGTTTAACGAGTCAGGCCAGACGAAATTCACCCCTCCACTTT. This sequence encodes CASSLTSQARRNSPLHF.

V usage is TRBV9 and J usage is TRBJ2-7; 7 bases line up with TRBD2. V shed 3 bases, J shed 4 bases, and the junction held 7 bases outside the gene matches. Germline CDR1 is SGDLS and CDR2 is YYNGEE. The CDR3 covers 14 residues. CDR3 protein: CASSALAESYEQYF. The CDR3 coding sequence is TGTGCCAGCAGCGCGCTAGCGGAGAGTTACGAGCAGTACTTC.

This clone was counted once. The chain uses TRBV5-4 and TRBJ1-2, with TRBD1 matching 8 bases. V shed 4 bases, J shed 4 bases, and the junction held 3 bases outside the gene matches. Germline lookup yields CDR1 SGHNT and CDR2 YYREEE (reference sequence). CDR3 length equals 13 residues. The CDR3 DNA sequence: TGTGCCAGCAGCCCGACAGGGGCCTATGGCTACACCTTC. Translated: CASSPTGAYGYTF. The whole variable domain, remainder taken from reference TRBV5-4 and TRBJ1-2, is ETGVTQSPTHLIKTRGQQVTLRCSSQSGHNTVSWYQQALGQGPQFIFQYYREEENGRGNFPPRFSGLQFPNYSSELNVNALELDDSALYLCASSPTGAYGYTFGSGTRLTVV.

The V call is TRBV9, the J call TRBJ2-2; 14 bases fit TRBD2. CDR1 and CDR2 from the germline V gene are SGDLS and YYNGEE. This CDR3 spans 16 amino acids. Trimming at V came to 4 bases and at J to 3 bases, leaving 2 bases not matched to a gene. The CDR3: CASSLGLAGDTGELFF. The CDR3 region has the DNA TGTGCCAGCAGCCTGGGACTAGCGGGAGACACCGGGGAGCTGTTTTTT.